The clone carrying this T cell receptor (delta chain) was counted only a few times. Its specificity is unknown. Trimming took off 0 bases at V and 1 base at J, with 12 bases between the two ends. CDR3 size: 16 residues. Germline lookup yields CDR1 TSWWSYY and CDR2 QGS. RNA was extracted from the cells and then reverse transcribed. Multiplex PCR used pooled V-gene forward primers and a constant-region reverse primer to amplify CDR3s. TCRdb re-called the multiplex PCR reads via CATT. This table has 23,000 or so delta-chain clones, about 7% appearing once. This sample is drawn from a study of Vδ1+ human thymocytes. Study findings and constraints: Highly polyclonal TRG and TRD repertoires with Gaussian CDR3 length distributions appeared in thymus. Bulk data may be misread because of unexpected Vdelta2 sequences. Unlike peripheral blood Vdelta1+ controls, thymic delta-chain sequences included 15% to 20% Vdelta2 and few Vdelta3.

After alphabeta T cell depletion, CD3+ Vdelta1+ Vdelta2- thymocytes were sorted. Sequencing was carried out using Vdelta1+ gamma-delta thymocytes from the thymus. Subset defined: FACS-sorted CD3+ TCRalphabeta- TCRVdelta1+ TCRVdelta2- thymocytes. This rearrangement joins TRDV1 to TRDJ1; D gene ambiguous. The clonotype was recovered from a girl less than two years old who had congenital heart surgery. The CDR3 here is CALGELALTSTDKLIF. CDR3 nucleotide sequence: TGTGCTCTTGGGGAACTTGCGTTAACGAGCACCGATAAACTCATCTTT.